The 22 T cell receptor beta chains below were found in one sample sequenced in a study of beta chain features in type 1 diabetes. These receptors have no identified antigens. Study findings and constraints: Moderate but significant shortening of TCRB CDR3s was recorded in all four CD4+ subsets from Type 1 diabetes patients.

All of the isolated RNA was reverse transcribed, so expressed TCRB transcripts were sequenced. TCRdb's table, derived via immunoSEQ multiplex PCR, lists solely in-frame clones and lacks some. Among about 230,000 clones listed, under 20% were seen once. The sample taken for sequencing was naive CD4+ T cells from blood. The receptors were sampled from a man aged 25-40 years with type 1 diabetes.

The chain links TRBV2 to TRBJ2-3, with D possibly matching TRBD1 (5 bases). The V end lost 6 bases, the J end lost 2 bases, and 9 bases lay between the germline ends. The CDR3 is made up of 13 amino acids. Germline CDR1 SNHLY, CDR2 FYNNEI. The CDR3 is CASRKTATDTQYF. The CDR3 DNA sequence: TGTGCCAGCAGGAAGACAGCCACAGATACGCAGTATTTT. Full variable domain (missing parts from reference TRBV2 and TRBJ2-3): EPEVTQTPSHQVTQMGQEVILRCVPISNHLYFYWYRQILGQKVEFLVSFYNNEISEKSEIFDDQFSVERPDGSNFTLKIRSTKLEDSAMYFCASRKTATDTQYFGPGTRLTVL.

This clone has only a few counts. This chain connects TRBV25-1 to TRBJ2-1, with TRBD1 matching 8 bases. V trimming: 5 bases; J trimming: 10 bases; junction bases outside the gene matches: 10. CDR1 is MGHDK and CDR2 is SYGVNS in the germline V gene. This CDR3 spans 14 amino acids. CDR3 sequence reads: CASSPRTGSSEQFF. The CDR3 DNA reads TGTGCCAGCAGTCCGCGGACAGGGTCAAGCGAGCAGTTCTTC.

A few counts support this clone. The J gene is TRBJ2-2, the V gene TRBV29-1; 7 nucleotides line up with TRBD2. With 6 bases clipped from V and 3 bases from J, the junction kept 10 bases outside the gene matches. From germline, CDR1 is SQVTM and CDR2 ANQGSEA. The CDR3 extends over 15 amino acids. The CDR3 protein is CSVPGGAGYTGELFF. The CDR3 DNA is TGCAGCGTCCCCGGGGGAGCGGGGTACACCGGGGAGCTGTTTTTT.

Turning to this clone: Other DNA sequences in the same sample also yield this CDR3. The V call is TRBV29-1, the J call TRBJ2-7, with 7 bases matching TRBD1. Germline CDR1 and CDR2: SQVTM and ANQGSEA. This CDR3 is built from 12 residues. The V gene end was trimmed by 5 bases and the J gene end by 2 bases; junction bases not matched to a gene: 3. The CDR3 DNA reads TGCAGCGTTCGACAGGGTACCTACGAGCAGTACTTC. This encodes CSVRQGTYEQYF.

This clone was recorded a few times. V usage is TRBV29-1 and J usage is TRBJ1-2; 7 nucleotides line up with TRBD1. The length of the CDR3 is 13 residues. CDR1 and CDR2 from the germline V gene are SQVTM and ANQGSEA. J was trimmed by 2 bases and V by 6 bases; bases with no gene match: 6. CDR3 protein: CSVGDRLNYGYTF. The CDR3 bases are TGCAGCGTCGGGGACAGACTAAACTATGGCTACACCTTC.

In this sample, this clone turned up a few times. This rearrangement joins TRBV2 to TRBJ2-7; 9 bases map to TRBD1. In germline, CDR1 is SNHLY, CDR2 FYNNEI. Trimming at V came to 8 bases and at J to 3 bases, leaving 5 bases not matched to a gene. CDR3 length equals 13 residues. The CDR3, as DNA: TGTGCCAGCCGGGACAGGGCTTACTACGAGCAGTACTTC. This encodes CASRDRAYYEQYF.

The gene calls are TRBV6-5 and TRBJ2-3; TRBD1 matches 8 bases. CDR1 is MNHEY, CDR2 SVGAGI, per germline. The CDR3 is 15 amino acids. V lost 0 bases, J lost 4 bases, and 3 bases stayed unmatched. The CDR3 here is CASSYSTGAADTQYF. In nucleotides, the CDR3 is TGTGCCAGCAGTTACTCGACAGGGGCGGCAGATACGCAGTATTTT.

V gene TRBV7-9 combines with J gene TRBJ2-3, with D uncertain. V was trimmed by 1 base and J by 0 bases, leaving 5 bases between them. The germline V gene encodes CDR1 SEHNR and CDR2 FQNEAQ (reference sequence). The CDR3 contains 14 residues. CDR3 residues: CASSLGVSTDTQYF. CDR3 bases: TGTGCCAGCAGCTTAGGGGTGAGCACAGATACGCAGTATTTT.

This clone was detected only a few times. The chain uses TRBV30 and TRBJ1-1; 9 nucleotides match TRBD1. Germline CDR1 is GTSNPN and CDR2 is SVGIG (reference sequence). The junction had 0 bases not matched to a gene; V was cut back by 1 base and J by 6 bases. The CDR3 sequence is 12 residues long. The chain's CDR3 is CAWSGTGAEAFF. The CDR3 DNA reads TGTGCCTGGAGTGGGACAGGGGCTGAAGCTTTCTTT.

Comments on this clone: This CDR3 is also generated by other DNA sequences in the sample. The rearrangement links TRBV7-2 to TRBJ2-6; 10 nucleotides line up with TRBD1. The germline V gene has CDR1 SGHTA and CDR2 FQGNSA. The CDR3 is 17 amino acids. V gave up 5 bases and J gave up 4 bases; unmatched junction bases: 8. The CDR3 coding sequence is TGTGCCAGCAGCAAGACAGGGGGCATCGCGGGGGCCAACGTCCTGACTTTC. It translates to CASSKTGGIAGANVLTF.

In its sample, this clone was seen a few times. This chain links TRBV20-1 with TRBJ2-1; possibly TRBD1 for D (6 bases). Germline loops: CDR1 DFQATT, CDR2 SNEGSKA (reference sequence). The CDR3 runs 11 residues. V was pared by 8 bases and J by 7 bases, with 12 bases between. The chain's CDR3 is CSPMDSNEQFF. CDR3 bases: TGCAGTCCGATGGACAGTAATGAGCAGTTCTTC.

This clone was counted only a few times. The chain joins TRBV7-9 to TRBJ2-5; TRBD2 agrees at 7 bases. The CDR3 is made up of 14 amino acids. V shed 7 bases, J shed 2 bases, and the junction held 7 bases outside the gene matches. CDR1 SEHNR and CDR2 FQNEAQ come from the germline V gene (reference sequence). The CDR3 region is CASTFAGGQETQYF. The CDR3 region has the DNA TGTGCCAGCACCTTCGCCGGGGGGCAAGAGACCCAGTACTTC.

Here the CDR3 reads CSVGTRATYEQYF. The CDR3 DNA sequence: TGCAGCGTTGGTACGCGGGCTACCTACGAGCAGTACTTC. V and J are TRBV29-1 and TRBJ2-7, with D perhaps matching TRBD2 (5 bases). The CDR3 totals 13 residues. The germline V gene has CDR1 SQVTM and CDR2 ANQGSEA. With 4 bases removed from V and 2 bases from J, the gap between germline ends came to 12 bases.

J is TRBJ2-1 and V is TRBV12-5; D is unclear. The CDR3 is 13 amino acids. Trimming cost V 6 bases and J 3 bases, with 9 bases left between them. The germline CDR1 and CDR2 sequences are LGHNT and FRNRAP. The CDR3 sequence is CASGPDHYNEQFF. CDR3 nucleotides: TGTGCTAGTGGACCGGACCACTACAATGAGCAGTTCTTC. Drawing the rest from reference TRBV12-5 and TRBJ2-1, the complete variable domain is DARVTQTPRHKVTEMGQEVTMRCQPILGHNTVFWYRQTMMQGLELLAYFRNRAPLDDSGMPKDRFSAEMPDATLATLKIQPSEPRDSAVYFCASGPDHYNEQFFGPGTRLTVL.

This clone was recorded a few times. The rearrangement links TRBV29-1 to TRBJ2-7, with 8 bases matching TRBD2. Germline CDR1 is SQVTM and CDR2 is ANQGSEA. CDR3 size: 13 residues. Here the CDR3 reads CRSPLDRGGFRYF. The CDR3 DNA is TGCAGGTCTCCCCTCGATCGGGGGGGCTTCAGGTACTTC.

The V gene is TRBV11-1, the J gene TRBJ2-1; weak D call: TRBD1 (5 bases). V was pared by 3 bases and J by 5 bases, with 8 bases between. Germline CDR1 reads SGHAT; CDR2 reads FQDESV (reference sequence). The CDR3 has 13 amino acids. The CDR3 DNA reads TGTGCCAGCAGCTTCACAGGCAACAATGAGCAGTTCTTC. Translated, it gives CASSFTGNNEQFF.

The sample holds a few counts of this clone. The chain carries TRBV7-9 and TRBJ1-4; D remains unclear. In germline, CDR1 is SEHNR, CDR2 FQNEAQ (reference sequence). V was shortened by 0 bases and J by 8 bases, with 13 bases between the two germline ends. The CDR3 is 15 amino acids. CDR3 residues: CASSLARSVGEKLFF. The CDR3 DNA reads TGTGCCAGCAGCTTAGCGCGCAGCGTGGGGGAAAAACTGTTTTTT.

CDR3 protein: CAISESEIVTSTDTQYF. In DNA form, the CDR3 reads TGTGCCATCAGTGAGTCCGAAATCGTAACTAGCACAGATACGCAGTATTTT. The chain combines TRBV10-3 with TRBJ2-3; D is ambiguous. The germline CDR1 and CDR2 sequences are ENHRY and SYGVKD. The CDR3 sequence is 17 residues long. The V end lost 0 bases, the J end lost 0 bases, and 13 bases lay between the germline ends.

The CDR3 bases are TGTGCCAGCAGCTGGACAGCCGCGGCTGGCTACACCTTC. The encoded protein is CASSWTAAAGYTF. The J gene is TRBJ1-2, the V gene TRBV13, with D possibly TRBD1 on 6 matching bases. Trimming shortened V by 4 bases and J by 7 bases, and 13 bases separated the two germline ends. The germline V gene encodes CDR1 PRHDT and CDR2 FYEKMQ (reference sequence). The CDR3 has 13 amino acids. Full variable domain (missing parts from reference TRBV13 and TRBJ1-2): AAGVIQSPRHLIKEKRETATLKCYPIPRHDTVYWYQQGPGQDPQFLISFYEKMQSDKGSIPDRFSAQQFSDYHSELNMSSLELGDSALYFCASSWTAAAGYTFGSGTRLTVV.

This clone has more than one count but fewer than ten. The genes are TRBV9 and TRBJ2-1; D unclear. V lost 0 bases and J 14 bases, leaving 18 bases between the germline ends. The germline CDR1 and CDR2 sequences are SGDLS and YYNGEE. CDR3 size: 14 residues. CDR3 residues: CASSVEGQVGRKFF. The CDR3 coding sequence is TGTGCCAGCAGCGTAGAAGGGCAGGTGGGTCGTAAGTTCTTC.

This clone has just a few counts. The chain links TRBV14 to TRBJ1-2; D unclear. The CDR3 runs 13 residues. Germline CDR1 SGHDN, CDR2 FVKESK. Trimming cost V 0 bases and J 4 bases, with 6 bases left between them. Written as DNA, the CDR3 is TGTGCCAGCAGCCAAGATGGATCCTATGGCTACACCTTC. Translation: CASSQDGSYGYTF. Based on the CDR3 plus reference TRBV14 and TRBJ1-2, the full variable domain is EAGVTQFPSHSVIEKGQTVTLRCDPISGHDNLYWYRRVMGKEIKFLLHFVKESKQDESGMPNNRFLAERTGGTYSTLKVQPAELEDSGVYFCASSQDGSYGYTFGSGTRLTVV.

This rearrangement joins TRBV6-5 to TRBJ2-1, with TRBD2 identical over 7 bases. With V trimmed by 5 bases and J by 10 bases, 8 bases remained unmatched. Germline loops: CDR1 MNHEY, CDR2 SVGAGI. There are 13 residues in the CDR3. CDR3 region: CASSVTSGGEQFF. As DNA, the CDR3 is TGTGCCAGCAGTGTCACCTCGGGAGGCGAGCAGTTCTTC.